This passage covers 28 T cell receptor beta chains from one sample sequenced in a study of cytomegalovirus exposure and HLA in healthy donors. The primer mix had 60 Vbeta and 13 Jbeta primers. This table comes from immunoSEQ multiplex PCR, and its TCRdb copy is limited to in-frame clones, with some not included. This sample has under 100,000 clones, with 81% found just once. Input material: PBMCs. Receptors were obtained from a woman aged 70-85 years in good health and CMV-seropositive.

V usage is TRBV30 and J usage is TRBJ1-1; 9 positions match TRBD1. This CDR3 is 14 amino acids long. V was pared by 2 bases and J by 4 bases, with 5 bases of the junction left unmatched. Germline V gene data show CDR1 as GTSNPN and CDR2 as SVGIG (reference sequence). The DNA for the CDR3 is TGTGCCTGGAGTTCGACAGGGGGGAGCACTGAAGCTTTCTTT. Protein: CAWSSTGGSTEAFF.

The chain links TRBV19 to TRBJ2-7, with D uncertain. Germline CDR1 and CDR2: LNHDA and SQIVND (reference sequence). V gave up 3 bases and J gave up 0 bases, with 9 bases separating them. CDR3 length: 14 amino acids. The CDR3 spells CASSMSHSSYEQYF. In DNA, the CDR3 is TGTGCCAGTAGTATGTCCCATAGCTCCTACGAGCAGTACTTC.

V usage is TRBV4-1 and J usage is TRBJ2-5, with 12 bases lining up with TRBD1. J was trimmed by 6 bases and V by 0 bases; bases with no gene match: 11. CDR3 length equals 18 residues. The germline V gene encodes CDR1 MGHRA and CDR2 YSYEKL. The CDR3 region is CASSQDRYGTGGGKTQYF. CDR3 bases: TGCGCCAGCAGCCAAGATCGTTACGGGACAGGGGGCGGAAAGACCCAGTACTTC.

The chain is built from TRBV30 and TRBJ2-7; D gene unclear. V was clipped by 3 bases and J by 0 bases, with 12 bases between them. The CDR3 consists of 14 residues. CDR1 GTSNPN and CDR2 SVGIG come from the germline V gene (reference sequence). Here the CDR3 reads CAWRARAPSYEQYF. The CDR3 DNA sequence: TGTGCCTGGAGGGCTAGAGCGCCCTCCTACGAGCAGTACTTC.

The table lists this clone with a count of one. The V call is TRBV28, the J call TRBJ2-2, with D possibly TRBD1 on 5 matching bases. V dropped 6 bases and J dropped 5 bases, with 7 bases sitting between them. CDR3 length: 12 residues. CDR1 MDHEN and CDR2 SYDVKM come from the germline V gene. The CDR3 DNA follows: TGTGCCAGCAGGTCAGGGACCGGGGAGCTGTTTTTT. It encodes CASRSGTGELFF. The complete variable domain, with remaining parts taken from reference TRBV28 and TRBJ2-2, reads DVKVTQSSRYLVKRTGEKVFLECVQDMDHENMFWYRQDPGLGLRLIYFSYDVKMKEKGDIPEGYSVSREKKERFSLILESASTNQTSMYLCASRSGTGELFFGEGSRLTVL.

The chain has TRBV11-2 and TRBJ1-6, with D possibly TRBD1 on 5 matching bases. The CDR3 has 17 residues. Germline V gene sequence: CDR1 SGHAT, CDR2 FQNNGV. The V end was cut by 1 base, the J end by 0 bases, with 10 bases between. DNA of the CDR3: TGTGCCAGCAGCTTAGGACAGAGAAGCTCCTATAATTCACCCCTCCACTTT. It encodes CASSLGQRSSYNSPLHF.

CDR3 DNA: TGTGCCAGCAGCCTAAAAGGGACAGGGTGGGGGAATGAGCAGTTCTTC. The encoded protein is CASSLKGTGWGNEQFF. The rearrangement uses TRBV7-2 and TRBJ2-1; 9 nucleotides agree with TRBD1. V gave up 5 bases and J gave up 7 bases; unmatched junction bases: 12. The CDR3 totals 16 residues. Germline CDR1 is SGHTA and CDR2 is FQGNSA.

The genes are TRBV25-1 and TRBJ2-1, with 10 bases identical to TRBD2. The length of the CDR3 is 14 residues. V dropped 5 bases and J dropped 10; count of bases not matched to a gene: 8. Looked up from germline, CDR1 is MGHDK and CDR2 is SYGVNS. CDR3 loop: CASSLAGALGEQFF. DNA of the CDR3: TGTGCCAGCAGTCTAGCGGGAGCCCTTGGGGAGCAGTTCTTC.

The chain couples TRBV9 to TRBJ2-5, with 7 bases identical to TRBD2. The end of the DNA fits TRBJ2-7 better, so the J call may be wrong. The CDR3 loop spans 15 amino acids. In germline, CDR1 is SGDLS, CDR2 YYNGEE. CDR3 residues: CASSVGTSDIYEQYF. The CDR3, as DNA: TGTGCCAGCAGCGTAGGGACTAGTGATATATACGAGCAGTACTTC.

V usage is TRBV28 and J usage is TRBJ2-7; D gene ambiguous. V lost 1 base to trimming and J lost 6 bases, with 16 bases between them. The CDR3 has 15 residues. The V gene's germline CDR1 is MDHEN and CDR2 SYDVKM. CDR3 nucleotides: TGTGCCAGCAGTTTATCCCTCGGTGCTTCGGTCGAGCAGTACTTC. Translated: CASSLSLGASVEQYF. Looking up the rest from reference TRBV28 and TRBJ2-7 gives the full variable domain: DVKVTQSSRYLVKRTGEKVFLECVQDMDHENMFWYRQDPGLGLRLIYFSYDVKMKEKGDIPEGYSVSREKKERFSLILESASTNQTSMYLCASSLSLGASVEQYFGPGTRLTVT.

The chain uses TRBV11-3 and TRBJ2-2, with 12 nucleotides matching TRBD2. The V gene's germline CDR1 is SGHNT and CDR2 YENEEA. After removal of 2 bases from V and 7 bases from J, the junction contained 2 bases not matched to a gene. The length of the CDR3 is 15 residues. The CDR3 DNA reads TGTGCCAGCAGCTTACTAGCGGGAGGGGTCGGGGAGCTGTTTTTT. Amino acid sequence: CASSLLAGGVGELFF.

The rearrangement joins TRBV30 to TRBJ2-7; TRBD2 is a possible D gene (6 bases). This CDR3 has 12 residues. V was shortened by 5 bases and J by 7 bases, with 15 bases between the two germline ends. In germline, CDR1 is GTSNPN, CDR2 SVGIG (reference sequence). The CDR3 region is CAWWAGPGEQYF. The CDR3 bases are TGTGCCTGGTGGGCGGGACCTGGGGAGCAGTACTTC.

This clone was counted a single time. The rearrangement links TRBV28 to TRBJ2-7; 7 nucleotides align to TRBD1. This CDR3 is 14 amino acids long. Unmatched junction bases numbered 9, after V lost 6 bases and J lost 4 bases. Germline lookup yields CDR1 MDHEN and CDR2 SYDVKM. The CDR3 reads CASRSQGEKYEQYF. The DNA for the CDR3 is TGTGCCAGCAGATCCCAGGGGGAGAAATACGAGCAGTACTTC. Full variable domain (rest looked up from reference TRBV28 and TRBJ2-7): DVKVTQSSRYLVKRTGEKVFLECVQDMDHENMFWYRQDPGLGLRLIYFSYDVKMKEKGDIPEGYSVSREKKERFSLILESASTNQTSMYLCASRSQGEKYEQYFGPGTRLTVT.

This clone was seen a few times. The rearrangement uses TRBV27 and TRBJ2-3; TRBD2 is a possible D gene (6 bases). Germline values: CDR1 MNHEY, CDR2 SMNVEV (reference sequence). This CDR3 spans 13 amino acids. Trimming took off 5 bases at V and 10 bases at J, with 16 bases between the two ends. As DNA, the CDR3 is TGTGCCAGCAGTAAAACGGGGGAATCATCGCAGTATTTT. Translating it yields CASSKTGESSQYF.

V gene TRBV7-8 combines with J gene TRBJ1-6; D is possibly TRBD1 (5 bases). The CDR3 is made up of 14 amino acids. CDR1 is SGHVS and CDR2 is FQNEAQ in the germline V gene. The V and J ends lost 4 bases and 7 bases respectively, with 11 bases between them. The CDR3 spells CASSYPGRNSPLHF. The DNA for the CDR3 is TGTGCCAGCAGCTACCCAGGGCGCAATTCACCCCTCCACTTT. The complete variable domain, with remaining parts taken from reference TRBV7-8 and TRBJ1-6, reads GAGVSQSPRYKVAKRGQDVALRCDPISGHVSLFWYQQALGQGPEFLTYFQNEAQLDKSGLPSDRFFAERPEGSVSTLKIQRTQQEDSAVYLCASSYPGRNSPLHFGNGTRLTVT.

The chain carries TRBV30 and TRBJ1-3; a weak D match, TRBD1 (5 bases). The CDR3 covers 15 residues. Trimming took 6 bases from V and 0 from J, leaving 15 bases between them. The germline V gene has CDR1 GTSNPN and CDR2 SVGIG (reference sequence). CDR3 amino acids: CACQIRVSSGNTIYF. For the CDR3, the DNA is TGTGCCTGTCAAATCAGGGTGAGCTCTGGAAACACCATATATTTT.

CDR3 loop: CASSQVVRETQYF. CDR3 DNA sequence: TGCGCCAGCAGCCAAGTTGTGCGAGAGACCCAGTACTTC. J is TRBJ2-5 and V is TRBV4-1; D remains ambiguous. V lost 1 base, J lost 4 bases, and 7 bases lay in between. CDR1 is MGHRA, CDR2 YSYEKL, per germline. This CDR3 contains 13 residues.

The J gene is TRBJ2-2, the V gene TRBV5-8; the match to TRBD1 covers 8 bases. Germline CDR1 reads SGHTS; CDR2 reads YDEGEE. CDR3 size: 15 residues. Trimming at V came to 3 bases and at J to 7 bases, leaving 8 bases not matched to a gene. Here the CDR3 reads CASSWRTGRGGELFF. In DNA form, the CDR3 reads TGTGCCAGCAGCTGGAGGACAGGGAGAGGCGGGGAGCTGTTTTTT.

Details on this clone: The junction differs from germline at one of its ends, possibly a read error. The rearrangement uses TRBV7-7 and TRBJ2-7, with TRBD2 matching over 9 bases. The germline V gene encodes CDR1 SSHAT and CDR2 FNYEAQ (reference sequence). The CDR3 has 19 amino acids. The CDR3 nucleotides read TGTGCTAGCAGCTTAGGAGCCGGGACTAGCTTGTACTTTTACTACGAGCAGTACTTC. It is translated as CASSLGAGTSLYFYYEQYF.

This clone was counted a few times. V and J are TRBV4-1 and TRBJ1-2; 7 bases map to TRBD1. Germline trimming cut 1 base from V and 8 bases from J; bases unmatched to any gene: 7. This CDR3 comprises 14 residues. Germline values: CDR1 MGHRA, CDR2 YSYEKL. The CDR3: CASSQVGGPGGYTF. The CDR3 bases are TGCGCCAGCAGCCAAGTAGGGGGCCCGGGAGGCTACACCTTC.

The chain uses TRBV7-9 and TRBJ1-1; 7 nucleotides agree with TRBD1. This CDR3 region has 13 residues. CDR1 SEHNR and CDR2 FQNEAQ come from the germline V gene (reference sequence). Trimming at V came to 5 bases and at J to 3 bases, leaving 3 bases not matched to a gene. In DNA form, the CDR3 reads TGTGCCAGCAGCCCGACAGGGTACACTGAAGCTTTCTTT. It specifies CASSPTGYTEAFF.

The V and J genes are TRBV5-5 and TRBJ2-7, with D possibly matching TRBD1 (5 bases). With 0 bases removed from V and 4 bases from J, the gap between germline ends came to 8 bases. CDR3 length: 13 residues. The germline V gene has CDR1 SGHKS and CDR2 YYEKEE (reference sequence). The CDR3 DNA is TGTGCCAGCAGCTTGGAGGACAAGTACGAGCAGTACTTC. Translating it yields CASSLEDKYEQYF.

The rearrangement links TRBV5-1 to TRBJ1-3, with 10 bases aligning to TRBD1. The V gene's germline CDR1 is SGHRS and CDR2 YFSETQ. CDR3 length: 17 residues. J lost 2 bases, V lost 0 bases, and 5 bases had no gene match. CDR3 protein: CASSLVGQGGAGNTIYF. In DNA, the CDR3 is TGCGCCAGCAGCTTGGTAGGACAGGGGGGCGCTGGAAACACCATATATTTT.

This chain uses TRBV10-1 with TRBJ2-2; 7 bases align to TRBD1. Germline V lookup: CDR1 WNHNN, CDR2 SYGVQD (reference sequence). J lost 1 base, V lost 6 bases, and 5 bases had no gene match. This CDR3 is built from 15 residues. The CDR3 here is CASSAQGWNTGELFF. Written as DNA, the CDR3 is TGCGCCAGCAGCGCACAGGGGTGGAACACCGGGGAGCTGTTTTTT.

V usage is TRBV6-5 and J usage is TRBJ2-7; 7 nucleotides agree with TRBD2. J gave up 3 bases and V 5 bases, and 7 bases lay outside the gene matches. CDR3 length equals 14 residues. Germline CDR1 MNHEY, CDR2 SVGAGI. CDR3 coding DNA: TGTGCCAGCAGTCCGAACCCGGGAGGCTACGAGCAGTACTTC. Translated, it gives CASSPNPGGYEQYF.

This chain uses TRBV5-1 with TRBJ2-7; TRBD1 matches at 8 bases. The CDR3 is 14 residues long. The ends lost 5 bases at V and 1 base at J; junction bases unmatched: 5. From germline, CDR1 is SGHRS and CDR2 YFSETQ. CDR3 region: CASRTTGDSYEQYF. CDR3 nucleotides: TGCGCCAGCAGAACGACAGGGGATTCCTACGAGCAGTACTTC.

This chain connects TRBV6-1 to TRBJ1-5, with TRBD1 as a possible D gene (6 bases). V lost 0 bases, J lost 2 bases, and 17 bases lay in between. From germline, CDR1 is MNHNS and CDR2 SASEGT. The CDR3 length is 18 residues. CDR3 sequence: CASSEALRGAGGNQPQHF. The CDR3 DNA reads TGTGCCAGCAGTGAAGCGCTTCGGGGGGCTGGAGGCAATCAGCCCCAGCATTTT.

The table lists this clone with a count of one. This chain links TRBV2 with TRBJ2-5; TRBD1 agrees at 9 bases. The DNA end is a closer match to TRBJ2-7, so the J assignment may be wrong. CDR3 length: 17 residues. Germline-derived CDR1 and CDR2 are SNHLY and FYNNEI. The CDR3 sequence is CASRTPGQGKATYEQYF. Written as DNA, the CDR3 is TGTGCCAGCAGGACCCCGGGACAGGGAAAGGCAACCTACGAGCAGTACTTC.